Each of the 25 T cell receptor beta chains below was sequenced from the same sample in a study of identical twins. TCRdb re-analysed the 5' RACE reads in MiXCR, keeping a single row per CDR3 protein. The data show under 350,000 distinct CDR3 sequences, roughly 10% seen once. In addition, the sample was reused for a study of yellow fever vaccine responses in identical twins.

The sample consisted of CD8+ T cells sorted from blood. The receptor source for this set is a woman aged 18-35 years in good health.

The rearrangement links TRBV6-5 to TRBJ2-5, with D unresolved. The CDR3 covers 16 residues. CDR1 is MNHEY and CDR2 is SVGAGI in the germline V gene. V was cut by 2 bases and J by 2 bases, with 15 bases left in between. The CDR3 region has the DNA TGTGCCAGCAGTTACATCCTCGCCGCCACGCAAGAGACCCAGTACTTC. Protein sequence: CASSYILAATQETQYF.

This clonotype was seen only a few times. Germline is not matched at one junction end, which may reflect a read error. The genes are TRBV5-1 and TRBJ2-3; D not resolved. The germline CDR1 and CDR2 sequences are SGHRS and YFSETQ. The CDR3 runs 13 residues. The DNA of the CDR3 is TGCACCAGCAGCTTGGGTTTGAGGGATACGCAGTATTTT. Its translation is CTSSLGLRDTQYF.

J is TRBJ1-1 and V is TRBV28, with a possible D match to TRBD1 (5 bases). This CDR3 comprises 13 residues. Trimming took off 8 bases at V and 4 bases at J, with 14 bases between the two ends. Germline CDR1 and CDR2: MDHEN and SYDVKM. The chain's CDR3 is CASRGTVATEAFF. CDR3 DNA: TGTGCCAGCCGCGGGACCGTTGCCACTGAAGCTTTCTTT.

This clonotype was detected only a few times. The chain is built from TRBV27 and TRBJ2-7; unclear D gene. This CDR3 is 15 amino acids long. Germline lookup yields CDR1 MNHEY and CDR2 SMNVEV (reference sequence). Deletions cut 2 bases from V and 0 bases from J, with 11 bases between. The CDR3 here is CASSLAVTNSYEQYF. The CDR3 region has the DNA TGTGCCAGCAGTTTAGCGGTAACAAACTCCTACGAGCAGTACTTC.

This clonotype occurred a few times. CDR3 in amino acids: CASSQDFGSGGEYEQYF. For the CDR3, the DNA is TGTGCCAGCAGCCAAGATTTCGGGTCAGGGGGGGAATACGAGCAGTACTTC. The gene calls are TRBV3-1 and TRBJ2-7; the D gene could be TRBD1 or TRBD2 (7 bases each). The V and J ends lost 0 bases and 4 bases respectively, with 19 bases between them. Germline-derived CDR1 and CDR2 are LGHDT and YNNKEL (reference sequence). This CDR3 is 17 amino acids long.

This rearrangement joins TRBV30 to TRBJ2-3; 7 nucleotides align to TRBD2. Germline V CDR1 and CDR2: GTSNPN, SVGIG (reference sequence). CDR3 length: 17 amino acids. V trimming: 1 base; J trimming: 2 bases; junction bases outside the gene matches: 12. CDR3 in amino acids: CAWSASAERELTDTQYF. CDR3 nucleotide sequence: TGTGCCTGGAGTGCTTCCGCGGAGCGGGAACTCACAGATACGCAGTATTTT.

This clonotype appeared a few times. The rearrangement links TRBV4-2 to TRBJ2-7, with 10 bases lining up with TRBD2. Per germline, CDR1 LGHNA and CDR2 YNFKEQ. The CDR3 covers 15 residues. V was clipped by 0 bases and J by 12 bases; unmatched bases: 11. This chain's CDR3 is CASSQDTLAGEAPYF. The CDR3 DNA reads TGTGCCAGCAGCCAAGATACGCTAGCGGGAGAAGCTCCGTACTTC.

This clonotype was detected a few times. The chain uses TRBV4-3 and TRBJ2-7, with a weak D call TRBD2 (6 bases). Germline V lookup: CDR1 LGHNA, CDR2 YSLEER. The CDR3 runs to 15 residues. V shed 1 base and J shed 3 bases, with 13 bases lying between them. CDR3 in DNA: TGCGCCAGCAGCCAAGCTGGGGACTCCTACTACGAGCAGTACTTC. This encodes CASSQAGDSYYEQYF.

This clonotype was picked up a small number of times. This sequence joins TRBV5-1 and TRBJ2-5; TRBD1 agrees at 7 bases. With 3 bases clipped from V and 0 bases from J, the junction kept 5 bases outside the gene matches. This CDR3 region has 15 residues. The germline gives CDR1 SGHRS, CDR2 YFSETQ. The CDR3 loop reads CASSSTGPYQETQYF. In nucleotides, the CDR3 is TGCGCCAGCAGCTCGACAGGGCCGTACCAAGAGACCCAGTACTTC.

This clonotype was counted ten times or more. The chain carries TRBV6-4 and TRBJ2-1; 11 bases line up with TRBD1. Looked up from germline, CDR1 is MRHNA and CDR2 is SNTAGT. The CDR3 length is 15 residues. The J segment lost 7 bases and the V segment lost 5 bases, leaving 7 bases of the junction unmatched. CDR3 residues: CASSSGTGGGNEQFF. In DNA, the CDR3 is TGTGCCAGCAGTTCCGGGACAGGGGGGGGGAATGAGCAGTTCTTC.

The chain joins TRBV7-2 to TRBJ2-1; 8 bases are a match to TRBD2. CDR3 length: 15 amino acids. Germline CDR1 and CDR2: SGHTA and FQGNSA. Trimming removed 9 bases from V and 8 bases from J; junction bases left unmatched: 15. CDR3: CARSPGGGTVDEQFF. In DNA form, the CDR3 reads TGTGCCAGGAGCCCCGGGGGGGGGACCGTCGATGAGCAGTTCTTC.

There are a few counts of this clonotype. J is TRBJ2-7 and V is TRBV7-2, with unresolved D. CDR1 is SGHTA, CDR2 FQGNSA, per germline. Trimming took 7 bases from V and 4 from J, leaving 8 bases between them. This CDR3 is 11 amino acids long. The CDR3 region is CASTSHYEQYF. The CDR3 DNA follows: TGTGCCAGCACCTCTCATTACGAGCAGTACTTC.

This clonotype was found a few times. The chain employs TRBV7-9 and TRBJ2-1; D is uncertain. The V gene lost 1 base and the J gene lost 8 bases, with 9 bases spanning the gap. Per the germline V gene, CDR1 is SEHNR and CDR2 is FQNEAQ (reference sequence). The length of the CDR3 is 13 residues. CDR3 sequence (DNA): TGTGCCAGCAGCTTAGAACAGTTCTATGAGCAGTTCTTC. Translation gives CASSLEQFYEQFF.

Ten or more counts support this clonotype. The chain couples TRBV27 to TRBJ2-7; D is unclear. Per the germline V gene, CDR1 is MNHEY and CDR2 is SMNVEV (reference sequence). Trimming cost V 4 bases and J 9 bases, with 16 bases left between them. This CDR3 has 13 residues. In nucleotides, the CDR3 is TGTGCCAGCAGTTCGAACCCAGACGGCCTGCAGTACTTC. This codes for CASSSNPDGLQYF.

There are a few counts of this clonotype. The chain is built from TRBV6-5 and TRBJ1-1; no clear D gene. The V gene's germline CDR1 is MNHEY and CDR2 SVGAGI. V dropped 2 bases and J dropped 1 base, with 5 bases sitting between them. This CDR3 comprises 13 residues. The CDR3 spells CASSYGENTEAFF. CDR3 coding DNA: TGTGCCAGCAGTTACGGGGAGAACACTGAAGCTTTCTTT.

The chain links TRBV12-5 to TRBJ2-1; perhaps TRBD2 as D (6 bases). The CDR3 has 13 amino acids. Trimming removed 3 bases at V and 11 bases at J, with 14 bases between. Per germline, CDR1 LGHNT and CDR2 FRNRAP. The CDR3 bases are TGTGCTAGTGGTTTAGGGGACTCGAAGAAGCAGTTCTTC. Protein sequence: CASGLGDSKKQFF.

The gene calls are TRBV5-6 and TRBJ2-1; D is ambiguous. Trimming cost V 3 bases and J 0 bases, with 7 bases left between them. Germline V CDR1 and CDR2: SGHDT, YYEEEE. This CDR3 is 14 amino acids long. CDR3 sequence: CASSSPFSYNEQFF. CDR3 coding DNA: TGTGCCAGCAGCTCCCCCTTCTCCTACAATGAGCAGTTCTTC.

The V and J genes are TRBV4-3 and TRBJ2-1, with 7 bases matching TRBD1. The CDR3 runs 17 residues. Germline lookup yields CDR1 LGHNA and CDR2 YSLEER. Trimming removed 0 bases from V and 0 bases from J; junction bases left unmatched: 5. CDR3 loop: CASSQDIDRASYNEQFF. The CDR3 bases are TGCGCCAGCAGCCAAGACATCGACAGGGCCTCCTACAATGAGCAGTTCTTC.

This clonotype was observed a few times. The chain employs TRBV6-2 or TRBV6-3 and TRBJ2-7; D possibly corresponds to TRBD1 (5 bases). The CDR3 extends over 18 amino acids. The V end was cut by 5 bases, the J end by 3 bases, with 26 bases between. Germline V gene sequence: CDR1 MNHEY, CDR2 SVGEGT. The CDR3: CASSPKPLMTESYYEQYF. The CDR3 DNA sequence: TGTGCCAGCAGTCCTAAACCTTTAATGACAGAGAGTTACTACGAGCAGTACTTC.

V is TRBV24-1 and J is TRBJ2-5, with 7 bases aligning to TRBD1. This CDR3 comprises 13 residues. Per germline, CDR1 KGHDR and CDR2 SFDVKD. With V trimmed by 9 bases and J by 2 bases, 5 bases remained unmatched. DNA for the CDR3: TGTGCCACCCGCGGACAGGCACAAGAGACCCAGTACTTC. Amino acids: CATRGQAQETQYF.

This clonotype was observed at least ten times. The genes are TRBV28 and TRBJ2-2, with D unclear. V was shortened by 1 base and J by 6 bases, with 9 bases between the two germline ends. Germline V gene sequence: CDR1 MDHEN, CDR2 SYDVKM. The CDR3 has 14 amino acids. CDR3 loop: CASSLLVASGELFF. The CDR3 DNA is TGTGCCAGCAGTTTATTAGTAGCCTCCGGGGAGCTGTTTTTT.

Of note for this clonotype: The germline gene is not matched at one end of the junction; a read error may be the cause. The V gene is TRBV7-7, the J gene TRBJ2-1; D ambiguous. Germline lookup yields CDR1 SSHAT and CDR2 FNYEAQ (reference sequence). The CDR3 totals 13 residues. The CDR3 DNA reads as TGTGCTAGCAGGCGAATCCTTTACAATGAGCAGTTCTTC. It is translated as CASRRILYNEQFF.

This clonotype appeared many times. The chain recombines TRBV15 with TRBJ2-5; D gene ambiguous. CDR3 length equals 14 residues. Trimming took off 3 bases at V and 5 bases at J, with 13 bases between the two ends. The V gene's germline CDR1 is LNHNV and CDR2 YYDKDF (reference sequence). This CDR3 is CATSSNSLLETQYF. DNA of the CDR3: TGTGCCACCAGCAGCAATAGCTTGTTGGAGACCCAGTACTTC.

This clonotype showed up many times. CDR3 coding DNA: TGTGCCAGCAGGCTGCGGGCTAGCGGGAGGGCCCGCTCCTACGAGCAGTACTTC. This encodes CASRLRASGRARSYEQYF. The chain recombines TRBV6-1 with TRBJ2-7; 12 bases are shared with TRBD2. The germline gives CDR1 MNHNS, CDR2 SASEGT. J was trimmed by 0 bases and V by 6 bases; bases with no gene match: 12. The CDR3 spans 18 residues.

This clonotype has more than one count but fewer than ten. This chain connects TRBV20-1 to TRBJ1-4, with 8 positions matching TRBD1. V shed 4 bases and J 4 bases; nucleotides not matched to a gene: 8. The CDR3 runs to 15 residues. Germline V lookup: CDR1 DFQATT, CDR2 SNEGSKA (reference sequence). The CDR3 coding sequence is TGCAGTGCTAAGGTGTTCGGACAGGGTAATGAAAAACTGTTTTTT. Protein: CSAKVFGQGNEKLFF.